The subject of this entry is one T cell receptor (beta chain). As yet, its antigen is unknown. The entry originates in a study of radiotherapy plus CTLA-4 blockade in lung cancer. Turning to the study itself: Objective responses occurred in about a sixth of patients; around 28% had disease control. General study findings and limits: Response was reportedly best predicted by early blood T cell clone dynamics, with interferon-beta. An expansion of tumor-derived TCR clones occurred in blood after radiotherapy plus ipilimumab.

Looked up from germline, CDR1 is SNHLY and CDR2 is FYNNEI. The CDR3 totals 16 residues. Losses at the gene ends were 6 bases for V and 9 bases for J; bases not matched to a gene: 12. Focal radiation plus CTLA-4 blockade with ipilimumab was given to patients with chemo-refractory metastatic non-small-cell lung cancer. Method: immunoSEQ multiplex PCR; TCRdb's copy keeps in-frame clones and lacks some. The sample yields 35,000 to 40,000 clones, 55% to 75% seen once. Sequenced material: peripheral blood, taken from a patient treated with radiotherapy plus ipilimumab. The source of this sequence is a human donor with non-small cell lung cancer who had stable disease on radiotherapy plus ipilimumab. The chain links TRBV2 to TRBJ2-1; 12 nucleotides agree with TRBD2. CDR3 sequence: CASRGGGSSGGAEQFF. Here the CDR3 DNA reads TGTGCCAGCAGAGGGGGTGGGTCTAGCGGGGGGGCTGAGCAGTTCTTC. Combining the CDR3 with reference TRBV2 and TRBJ2-1 gives the whole variable domain EPEVTQTPSHQVTQMGQEVILRCVPISNHLYFYWYRQILGQKVEFLVSFYNNEISEKSEIFDDQFSVERPDGSNFTLKIRSTKLEDSAMYFCASRGGGSSGGAEQFFGPGTRLTVL.